This T cell receptor beta chain was captured in a study of T cell changes during pregnancy in multiple sclerosis. V was shortened by 5 bases and J by 0 bases, with 4 bases between the two germline ends. Germline V gene data show CDR1 as MDHEN and CDR2 as SYDVKM. The CDR3 has 12 residues. Sequencing was performed with immunoSEQ multiplex PCR; in TCRdb, only in-frame clones are kept and a portion is missing. Altogether 18,000 or so clones are present, roughly nine tenths being singletons, with the ten largest covering about 7.5%. The TCR originated in a female donor in good health, enrolled as a control in a pregnancy study. The chain recombines TRBV28 with TRBJ2-5, with D uncertain. This specimen consisted of CD8+ T cells from peripheral blood mononuclear cells, obtained in the second trimester of pregnancy. The CDR3 loop is CASSHYQETQYF. The CDR3 coding sequence is TGTGCCAGCAGTCATTACCAAGAGACCCAGTACTTC. Combining the CDR3 with reference TRBV28 and TRBJ2-5 gives the whole variable domain DVKVTQSSRYLVKRTGEKVFLECVQDMDHENMFWYRQDPGLGLRLIYFSYDVKMKEKGDIPEGYSVSREKKERFSLILESASTNQTSMYLCASSHYQETQYFGPGTRLLVL.